The 6 T cell receptor beta chains in this list originate from one sample, sequenced in a study of OX40 agonist ivuxolimab in advanced cancers. The library was obtained by the immunoSEQ multiplex PCR assay. Imported from immuneACCESS, the table was reduced by TCRdb to in-frame sequences with V and J called. These copies leave out some clones; in studies compared against another copy, an unresolved V gene accounts for under half, and the cause of the remainder is not known. The sample contains about 150,000 clones, 85% to 95% of them found a single time. Of the sample, about 0.31% falls within the top ten clones. The sequencing used CD4+ or CD8+ T cells sorted from blood, collected in a trial of the OX40 agonist ivuxolimab. Every receptor here comes from an adult with an advanced solid tumor such as melanoma, head and neck, liver or kidney cancer.

The chain uses TRBV9 and TRBJ2-3; D gene uncertain. Trimming took 0 bases from V and 1 from J, leaving 12 bases between them. The CDR3 is made up of 16 amino acids. Germline lookup yields CDR1 SGDLS and CDR2 YYNGEE. DNA for the CDR3: TGTGCCAGCAGCGTAGTGGGTGGGGTTGGCACAGATACGCAGTATTTT. Amino acid sequence: CASSVVGGVGTDTQYF.

The chain carries TRBV13 and TRBJ1-1; no clear D gene. The length of the CDR3 is 17 residues. Germline V lookup: CDR1 PRHDT, CDR2 FYEKMQ (reference sequence). The V end was cut by 6 bases, the J end by 1 base, with 21 bases between. The DNA of the CDR3 is TGTGCCAGCAGTTCGGAGCTGATTTACTCCTCGAACACTGAAGCTTTCTTT. Protein: CASSSELIYSSNTEAFF.

The rearrangement uses TRBV27 and TRBJ1-1; tentatively, D is TRBD1 (5 bases). Germline V lookup: CDR1 MNHEY, CDR2 SMNVEV (reference sequence). The V and J ends lost 3 bases and 7 bases respectively, with 12 bases between them. There are 13 residues in the CDR3. The CDR3 region has the DNA TGTGCCAGCAGTTTTACGGGGGGGAGTGAAGCTTTCTTT. Residues: CASSFTGGSEAFF.

This chain connects TRBV7-3 to TRBJ2-1, with 7 bases lining up with TRBD2. This CDR3 contains 16 residues. Losses at the gene ends were 1 base for V and 4 bases for J; bases not matched to a gene: 7. Germline CDR1 and CDR2: SGHTA and FQGTGA. DNA of the CDR3: TGTGCCAGCAGCTTAATTGGGGGGGACCATTACAATGAGCAGTTCTTC. This gives the protein CASSLIGGDHYNEQFF.

The CDR3 loop reads CASSKGQMDGYTF. CDR3 nucleotide sequence: TGTGCCAGCAGCAAGGGACAGATGGATGGCTACACCTTC. The chain combines TRBV21-1 with TRBJ1-2; the table names TRBD1, a call not compared with the DNA. TRBV21-1 is labeled a pseudogene. The CDR3 is made up of 13 amino acids.

The chain recombines TRBV7-2 with TRBJ1-2; a weak D match, TRBD1 (6 bases). The V gene lost 5 bases and the J gene lost 5 bases, with 15 bases spanning the gap. The CDR3 is 14 amino acids. CDR1 SGHTA and CDR2 FQGNSA come from the germline V gene. The CDR3 sequence is CASSPSTGRYGYTF. The CDR3 DNA follows: TGTGCCAGCAGCCCATCTACAGGGAGGTATGGCTACACCTTC. The full variable domain, in which reference TRBV7-2 and TRBJ1-2 provide the parts outside the CDR3, is GAGVSQSPSNKVTEKGKDVELRCDPISGHTALYWYRQSLGQGLEFLIYFQGNSAPDKSGLPSDRFSAERTGGSVSTLTIQRTQQEDSAVYLCASSPSTGRYGYTFGSGTRLTVV.